This TCR beta chain is from a study of T cell responses to AZD1222 COVID-19 vaccine. Study-wide context: Combined were second doses at about 4 or about 12 weeks. Study findings and constraints: White British donors predominated, females outnumbered males, and clonal diversity was possibly underestimated.

CDR3 length equals 15 residues. The ends lost 6 bases at V and 10 bases at J; junction bases unmatched: 10. Germline assignment: CDR1 MNHEY and CDR2 SVGEGT. Data came from immunoSEQ multiplex PCR; TCRdb stores just in-frame clones and leaves some out. The repertoire has about 30,000 clones, about 94% of them found once; the top ten carry 8% to 9%. As for this clone: Its matching antigen is unknown.

The source material was peripheral blood, sampled on day 0 of AZD1222 vaccination. This TCR was sampled from an adult in good health. The gene calls are TRBV6-2 or TRBV6-3 and TRBJ1-6; 9 bases line up with TRBD1. The CDR3 reads CASSFRDRAVSPLHF. The CDR3 DNA reads as TGTGCCAGCAGCTTCCGGGACAGGGCTGTATCACCCCTCCACTTT.